Listed below are T cell receptor beta chains from one sample, sequenced in a study of blood T cell repertoires in COVID-19. Assay: immunoSEQ multiplex PCR; the TCRdb copy retains only in-frame clones and omits some. The sample has a few hundred thousand clones, about 88% seen once; the top ten hold around a tenth. The sample comprised PBMCs or T cells enriched from blood (not recorded which). The receptors come from a woman aged 40 to 55 who had recovered from COVID-19. Each CDR3 is given with its conserved first and last residue. The order of the fields is clone size, D gene, J gene, V gene, CDR3 protein, CDR3 DNA. A D gene is named only where the DNA matches it firmly. Rows may omit the clone size; those that give it use once, few, many or a size class.

abundance: .; d_gene: .; j_gene: TRBJ2-3; v_gene: TRBV11-2; CDR3aa: CASSSRLTDTQYF; CDR3nt: TGTGCCAGCAGCTCCAGACTAACAGATACGCAGTATTTT
abundance: .; d_gene: .; j_gene: TRBJ1-1; v_gene: TRBV7-9; CDR3aa: CANGEGNTEAFF; CDR3nt: TGTGCCAACGGGGAGGGGAACACTGAAGCTTTCTTT
abundance: .; d_gene: TRBD1; j_gene: TRBJ1-2; v_gene: TRBV7-2; CDR3aa: CASHTGTGGTNYGYTF; CDR3nt: TGTGCCAGCCACACCGGGACAGGGGGGACAAACTATGGCTACACCTTC
abundance: .; d_gene: .; j_gene: TRBJ1-6; v_gene: TRBV5-1; CDR3aa: CASSLGWGDYNSPLHF; CDR3nt: TGCGCCAGCAGCTTAGGATGGGGGGATTATAATTCACCCCTCCACTTT
abundance: .; d_gene: .; j_gene: TRBJ1-2; v_gene: TRBV3-1/TRBV3-2; CDR3aa: CASSQWAGPNYGYTF; CDR3nt: TGTGCCAGCAGCCAATGGGCAGGGCCCAACTATGGCTACACCTTC
abundance: .; d_gene: .; j_gene: TRBJ1-4; v_gene: TRBV6-5; CDR3aa: CASRRGANEKLFF; CDR3nt: TGTGCCAGCCGCAGGGGCGCTAATGAAAAACTGTTTTTT
abundance: .; d_gene: TRBD1; j_gene: TRBJ2-2; v_gene: TRBV30; CDR3aa: CAWSVRDRYTGELFF; CDR3nt: TGTGCCTGGAGTGTAAGGGACAGGTACACCGGGGAGCTGTTTTTT
abundance: .; d_gene: .; j_gene: TRBJ2-1; v_gene: TRBV7-9; CDR3aa: CASSLSTGDNEQFF; CDR3nt: TGTGCCAGCAGCTTATCGACAGGCGACAATGAGCAGTTCTTC
abundance: .; d_gene: TRBD2; j_gene: TRBJ2-1; v_gene: TRBV3-1/TRBV3-2; CDR3aa: CASSKEGLAGGQHEQFF; CDR3nt: TGTGCCAGCAGCAAAGAAGGGCTAGCGGGAGGGCAGCATGAGCAGTTCTTC
abundance: .; d_gene: TRBD1; j_gene: TRBJ1-3; v_gene: TRBV9; CDR3aa: CASSVGTGPSSGNTIYF; CDR3nt: TGTGCCAGCAGCGTCGGGACAGGGCCAAGTTCTGGAAACACCATATATTTT
abundance: .; d_gene: TRBD2; j_gene: TRBJ2-7; v_gene: TRBV7-9; CDR3aa: CASSSPPLAGDWGEQYF; CDR3nt: TGTGCCAGCAGCTCCCCGCCCCTAGCGGGAGATTGGGGCGAGCAGTACTTC
abundance: .; d_gene: .; j_gene: TRBJ1-1; v_gene: TRBV5-1; CDR3aa: CASSLADGGTEAFF; CDR3nt: TGCGCCAGCAGCTTGGCAGACGGGGGCACTGAAGCTTTCTTT
abundance: .; d_gene: .; j_gene: TRBJ1-4; v_gene: TRBV10-3; CDR3aa: CAIRAREGENEKLFF; CDR3nt: TGTGCCATCAGGGCCCGTGAGGGAGAGAACGAAAAACTGTTTTTT
abundance: .; d_gene: TRBD1; j_gene: TRBJ1-1; v_gene: TRBV4-3; CDR3aa: CASSHHRGPTFF; CDR3nt: TGCGCCAGCAGCCATCACAGGGGGCCGACTTTCTTT
abundance: .; d_gene: .; j_gene: TRBJ1-2; v_gene: TRBV29-1; CDR3aa: CSVEASFYGYTF; CDR3nt: TGCAGCGTTGAAGCCTCCTTCTATGGCTACACCTTC
abundance: few; d_gene: TRBD1; j_gene: TRBJ1-5; v_gene: TRBV7-8; CDR3aa: CASSPRTGVSNQPQHF; CDR3nt: TGTGCCAGCAGCCCCCGGACAGGGGTCAGCAATCAGCCCCAGCATTTT
abundance: .; d_gene: TRBD1; j_gene: TRBJ2-7; v_gene: TRBV27; CDR3aa: CASSLSGQGWYEQYF; CDR3nt: TGTGCCAGCAGTTTATCGGGACAGGGTTGGTACGAGCAGTACTTC
abundance: .; d_gene: TRBD2; j_gene: TRBJ2-1; v_gene: TRBV5-6; CDR3aa: CASSFRAGTSGYNEQFF; CDR3nt: TGTGCCAGCAGCTTTCGGGCAGGGACTAGCGGTTACAATGAGCAGTTCTTC
abundance: .; d_gene: .; j_gene: TRBJ2-7; v_gene: TRBV27; CDR3aa: CASRGAGIYEQYF; CDR3nt: TGTGCCAGCAGAGGGGCAGGGATCTACGAGCAGTACTTC
abundance: .; d_gene: TRBD1; j_gene: TRBJ2-1; v_gene: TRBV2; CDR3aa: CASTGTGGTYNEQFF; CDR3nt: TGTGCCAGTACCGGGACAGGGGGCACTTACAATGAGCAGTTCTTC
abundance: .; d_gene: .; j_gene: TRBJ1-3; v_gene: TRBV9; CDR3aa: CASSVGTGSINTIYF; CDR3nt: TGTGCCAGCAGCGTAGGAACGGGATCAATAAACACCATATATTTT
abundance: .; d_gene: .; j_gene: TRBJ2-5; v_gene: TRBV7-9; CDR3aa: CASSLFSRGGETQYF; CDR3nt: TGTGCCAGCAGCTTATTTTCGAGGGGAGGAGAGACCCAGTACTTC
abundance: .; d_gene: TRBD2; j_gene: TRBJ2-3; v_gene: TRBV7-2; CDR3aa: CASSLEHRTSGTDTQYF; CDR3nt: TGTGCCAGCAGCTTAGAACACCGGACTAGCGGCACAGATACGCAGTATTTT
abundance: .; d_gene: TRBD1; j_gene: TRBJ2-3; v_gene: TRBV28; CDR3aa: CAILDRGADTQYF; CDR3nt: TGTGCCATCCTAGACAGGGGCGCAGATACGCAGTATTTT
abundance: .; d_gene: .; j_gene: TRBJ1-2; v_gene: TRBV15; CDR3aa: CATSRDIQGSDYGYTF; CDR3nt: TGTGCCACCAGCAGAGATATTCAGGGCTCGGACTATGGCTACACCTTC
abundance: .; d_gene: .; j_gene: TRBJ2-1; v_gene: TRBV19; CDR3aa: CASSMWSYNEQFF; CDR3nt: TGTGCCAGTAGTATGTGGAGCTACAATGAGCAGTTCTTC
abundance: .; d_gene: TRBD2; j_gene: TRBJ2-5; v_gene: TRBV28; CDR3aa: CASSFITSGEKTQYF; CDR3nt: TGTGCCAGCAGTTTTATAACTAGCGGCGAGAAGACCCAGTACTTC
abundance: .; d_gene: .; j_gene: TRBJ2-1; v_gene: TRBV5-1; CDR3aa: CASSHRWPAGQSSYNEQFF; CDR3nt: TGCGCCAGCAGCCACAGGTGGCCAGCAGGACAGAGCTCCTACAATGAGCAGTTCTTC
abundance: .; d_gene: TRBD1; j_gene: TRBJ2-1; v_gene: TRBV7-2; CDR3aa: CASSLVGGQGADEQFF; CDR3nt: TGTGCCAGCAGCTTAGTTGGGGGACAGGGTGCCGATGAGCAGTTCTTC
abundance: .; d_gene: TRBD2; j_gene: TRBJ2-3; v_gene: TRBV30; CDR3aa: CAWSAGASSTDTQYF; CDR3nt: TGTGCCTGGAGCGCGGGAGCCTCTAGCACAGATACGCAGTATTTT
abundance: .; d_gene: TRBD1; j_gene: TRBJ1-1; v_gene: TRBV18; CDR3aa: CASSGQQNTEAFF; CDR3nt: TGTGCCAGCTCGGGACAGCAGAACACTGAAGCTTTCTTT
abundance: .; d_gene: .; j_gene: TRBJ2-7; v_gene: TRBV27; CDR3aa: CASSFRGSYEQYF; CDR3nt: TGTGCCAGCAGTTTCCGCGGCTCCTACGAGCAGTACTTC
abundance: .; d_gene: TRBD1; j_gene: TRBJ2-7; v_gene: TRBV6-1; CDR3aa: CASSEGQGAQNEQYF; CDR3nt: TGTGCCAGCAGTGAAGGACAGGGGGCGCAAAACGAGCAGTACTTC
abundance: .; d_gene: .; j_gene: TRBJ1-4; v_gene: TRBV3-1/TRBV3-2; CDR3aa: CASSQEPADNEKLFF; CDR3nt: TGTGCCAGCAGCCAAGAACCCGCGGATAATGAAAAACTGTTTTTT
abundance: .; d_gene: .; j_gene: TRBJ1-1; v_gene: TRBV27; CDR3aa: CASSSRQGLNTEAFF; CDR3nt: TGTGCCAGCAGTTCCCGGCAGGGATTGAACACTGAAGCTTTCTTT
abundance: .; d_gene: TRBD1; j_gene: TRBJ1-6; v_gene: TRBV28; CDR3aa: CASSRTGALNNSPLHF; CDR3nt: TGTGCCAGCAGTCGGACAGGGGCCTTAAATAATTCACCCCTCCACTTT
abundance: once; d_gene: TRBD1; j_gene: TRBJ2-1; v_gene: TRBV29-1; CDR3aa: CSAGTGDEQFF; CDR3nt: TGCAGCGCCGGGACAGGCGATGAGCAGTTCTTC
abundance: .; d_gene: .; j_gene: TRBJ1-3; v_gene: TRBV9; CDR3aa: CASSVEPAGNTIYF; CDR3nt: TGTGCCAGCAGCGTAGAACCAGCTGGAAACACCATATATTTT
abundance: .; d_gene: .; j_gene: TRBJ1-2; v_gene: TRBV5-1; CDR3aa: CASSLQQNYGYTF; CDR3nt: TGCGCCAGCAGCTTGCAACAGAACTATGGCTACACCTTC
abundance: .; d_gene: .; j_gene: TRBJ2-5; v_gene: TRBV6-6; CDR3aa: CASSYSQGGQTQYF; CDR3nt: TGTGCCAGCAGTTACTCCCAGGGCGGACAGACCCAGTACTTC
abundance: .; d_gene: .; j_gene: TRBJ2-7; v_gene: TRBV11-2; CDR3aa: CASSLNPPRGYEQYF; CDR3nt: TGTGCCAGCAGCTTAAACCCTCCCAGGGGCTACGAGCAGTACTTC
abundance: .; d_gene: .; j_gene: TRBJ2-7; v_gene: TRBV29-1; CDR3aa: CSVPYFYEQYF; CDR3nt: TGCAGCGTCCCGTATTTTTACGAGCAGTACTTC
abundance: .; d_gene: .; j_gene: TRBJ1-6; v_gene: TRBV6-1; CDR3aa: CASSEARTVNSPLHF; CDR3nt: TGTGCCAGCAGTGAAGCCCGGACAGTCAATTCACCCCTCCACTTT
abundance: .; d_gene: TRBD1; j_gene: TRBJ1-2; v_gene: TRBV10-3; CDR3aa: CAISATQGSDYGYTF; CDR3nt: TGTGCCATCAGTGCCACACAGGGGTCGGACTATGGCTACACCTTC
abundance: .; d_gene: TRBD1; j_gene: TRBJ1-5; v_gene: TRBV18; CDR3aa: CASSPGQNQPQHF; CDR3nt: TGTGCCAGCTCACCGGGACAGAATCAGCCCCAGCATTTT
abundance: .; d_gene: TRBD2; j_gene: TRBJ2-5; v_gene: TRBV7-3; CDR3aa: CASSLSGGPQETQYF; CDR3nt: TGTGCCAGCAGCTTAAGCGGGGGGCCCCAAGAGACCCAGTACTTC
abundance: .; d_gene: .; j_gene: TRBJ2-7; v_gene: TRBV27; CDR3aa: CASSPRTAPHEQYF; CDR3nt: TGTGCCAGCAGTCCGAGGACTGCTCCACACGAGCAGTACTTC
abundance: few; d_gene: .; j_gene: TRBJ2-1; v_gene: TRBV27; CDR3aa: CASRGGDLEQFF; CDR3nt: TGTGCCAGCAGAGGGGGGGATCTTGAGCAGTTCTTC
abundance: few; d_gene: TRBD2; j_gene: TRBJ2-3; v_gene: TRBV4-2; CDR3aa: CASSQDQGGSGADTQYF; CDR3nt: TGTGCCAGCAGCCAAGATCAAGGCGGGAGTGGAGCAGATACGCAGTATTTT
abundance: .; d_gene: .; j_gene: TRBJ1-2; v_gene: TRBV28; CDR3aa: CASSLPQGLNYGYTF; CDR3nt: TGTGCCAGCAGTTTACCCCAGGGTCTGAACTATGGCTACACCTTC
abundance: .; d_gene: .; j_gene: TRBJ1-4; v_gene: TRBV27; CDR3aa: CASNHGGTNEKLFF; CDR3nt: TGTGCCAGCAATCATGGGGGGACTAATGAAAAACTGTTTTTT
abundance: .; d_gene: .; j_gene: TRBJ2-1; v_gene: TRBV6-5; CDR3aa: CASTLGLGLEQFF; CDR3nt: TGTGCCAGCACTCTAGGCTTAGGCCTTGAGCAGTTCTTC
abundance: .; d_gene: TRBD2; j_gene: TRBJ2-1; v_gene: TRBV24-1; CDR3aa: CATSGPGLAGGGNEQFF; CDR3nt: TGTGCCACCAGCGGTCCGGGACTAGCGGGGGGTGGCAATGAGCAGTTCTTC
abundance: .; d_gene: .; j_gene: TRBJ2-5; v_gene: TRBV11-3; CDR3aa: CASSARSVQETQYF; CDR3nt: TGTGCCAGCAGCGCGAGGTCCGTCCAGGAGACCCAGTACTTC
abundance: .; d_gene: TRBD1; j_gene: TRBJ2-7; v_gene: TRBV30; CDR3aa: CAWSVYSPGQGASSGLEQYF; CDR3nt: TGTGCCTGGAGTGTATATTCTCCGGGACAGGGGGCATCTTCGGGACTCGAGCAGTACTTC